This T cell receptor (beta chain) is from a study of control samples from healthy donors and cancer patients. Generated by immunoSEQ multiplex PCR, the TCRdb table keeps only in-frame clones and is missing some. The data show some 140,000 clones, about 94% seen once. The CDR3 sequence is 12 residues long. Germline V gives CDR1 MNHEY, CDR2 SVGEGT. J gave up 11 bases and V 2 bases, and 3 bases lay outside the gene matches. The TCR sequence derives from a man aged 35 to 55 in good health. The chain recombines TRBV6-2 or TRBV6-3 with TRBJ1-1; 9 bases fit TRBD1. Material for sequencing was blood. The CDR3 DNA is TGTGCCAGCAGTTACCGGACAGGGGTCGCTTTCTTT. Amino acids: CASSYRTGVAFF.